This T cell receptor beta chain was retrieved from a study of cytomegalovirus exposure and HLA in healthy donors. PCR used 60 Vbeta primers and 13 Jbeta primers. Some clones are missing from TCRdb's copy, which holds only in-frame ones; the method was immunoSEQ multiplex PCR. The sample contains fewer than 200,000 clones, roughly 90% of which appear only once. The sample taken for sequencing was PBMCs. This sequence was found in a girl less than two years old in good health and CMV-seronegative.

The CDR3 spells CASSLVGRGRYEQYF. In DNA, the CDR3 is TGTGCCAGCAGCTTAGTAGGCAGGGGACGCTACGAGCAGTACTTC. V gene TRBV11-2 combines with J gene TRBJ2-5; possible D gene TRBD1, 6 bases. The assigned J gene may be wrong: the sequence end matches TRBJ2-7 better. This CDR3 is 15 amino acids long. Germline values: CDR1 SGHAT, CDR2 FQNNGV.